This T cell receptor beta chain was captured by sequencing in a study of shared clonotypes between healthy human individuals. The method was immunoSEQ multiplex PCR; TCRdb's version includes in-frame clones alone and lacks a portion of them. This sample has about 2 million clones; 90% to 95% occur once, and the top ten carry more than 0.1%. Study-wide points: Among donors, sharing of clonotypes was expected to be affected by sequencing depth.

Trimming cost V 0 bases and J 1 base, with 7 bases left between them. Germline-derived CDR1 and CDR2 are KGHSH and LQKENI. CDR3 length equals 14 residues. As concerns this clone: The antigen is not known.

Every donor was a Caucasian adult from Nashville, Tennessee. The sequenced sample consisted of naive CD4+ T cells sorted from blood. The sample's subset: CD45RA+ positively selected. The gene calls are TRBV18 and TRBJ2-7; perhaps TRBD1 as D (6 bases). This TCR was recovered from a man aged 18 to 29 in good health. CDR3 sequence (DNA): TGTGCCAGCTCACCACCGGGACATTCCTACGAGCAGTACTTC. Residues: CASSPPGHSYEQYF.